This TCR beta chain came from a study of CD8 T cells in Susac syndrome. Random hexamers primed reverse transcription of about 0.45 to 1 ug RNA. Amplification of TCR beta CDR3 used immunoSEQ multiplex PCR across 54 Vbeta and 13 Jbeta. MiXCR, applied by TCRdb to the immunoSEQ multiplex PCR reads, yields one record per CDR3 protein. The sample records some 300,000 distinct CDR3 sequences, approximately 85% being singletons. Sequencing of TCR beta was carried out in blood CD8+ and CD4+ T cells. Negative isolation yielded the CD8+ and CD4+ T cells, while FACS enriched the TEMRA cells. Germline V gene lookup returns CDR1 SQVTM and CDR2 ANQGSEA. Trimming left V 2 bases short and J 3 bases short, with 10 bases between. This CDR3 is 13 amino acids long.

Sequenced input: CD8+ T cells from PBMCs. This TCR was sampled from a human donor with multiple sclerosis. This chain connects TRBV29-1 to TRBJ1-2; D is uncertain. CDR3 amino acids: CSVERAGYYGYTF. CDR3 nucleotides: TGCAGCGTTGAAAGGGCGGGTTACTATGGCTACACCTTC.